This TCR beta chain was obtained from a study of cytomegalovirus exposure and HLA in healthy donors. In germline, CDR1 is SNHLY, CDR2 FYNNEI. Trimming removed 6 bases from V and 0 bases from J; junction bases left unmatched: 15. This CDR3 spans 19 amino acids. The study drew the donors from its roughly 130-subject validation cohort, separate from the approximately 700-subject first cohort. Assay used: immunoSEQ multiplex PCR; TCRdb lists only in-frame clones, some missing. The table lists around 300,000 clones, approximately 86% of them singletons, with approximately 0.9% in the top ten. This sequence originates from a man aged 25 to 40 in good health and CMV-seronegative. The rearrangement joins TRBV2 to TRBJ2-3; 10 bases align to TRBD1. The sequencing input was PBMCs. The CDR3 nucleotides read TGTGCCAGCAGCCGCCTAGCTGGACAGGGGGGCGATAGCACAGATACGCAGTATTTT. Amino acid sequence: CASSRLAGQGGDSTDTQYF.